One sample yielded the 12 T cell receptor beta chains listed below, sequenced in a study of shared clonotypes between healthy human individuals. Assay used: immunoSEQ multiplex PCR; TCRdb lists only in-frame clones, some missing. The table has about 1.5 million clones, approximately 98% seen once; the top ten hold around 0.45%. Sequenced material: naive CD4+ T cells sorted from blood. Subset reported: CD45RA+ positively selected. Receptors were obtained from a young man in good health.

The V and J genes are TRBV15 and TRBJ2-2; D not certain. The length of the CDR3 is 13 residues. Trimming cost V 3 bases and J 7 bases, with 9 bases left between them. In germline, CDR1 is LNHNV, CDR2 YYDKDF (reference sequence). CDR3 in amino acids: CATSSLGFGELFF. The CDR3 bases are TGTGCCACCAGCAGTTTGGGGTTCGGGGAGCTGTTTTTT.

The rearrangement links TRBV2 to TRBJ1-4, with D unresolved. V shed 11 bases and J shed 4 bases, with 17 bases lying between them. This CDR3 contains 14 residues. Germline V gene data show CDR1 as SNHLY and CDR2 as FYNNEI. This CDR3 reads CAQQTASFNEKLFF. For the CDR3, the DNA is TGTGCCCAGCAGACCGCGAGCTTTAATGAAAAACTGTTTTTT. Filled out from reference TRBV2 and TRBJ1-4, the complete variable domain reads EPEVTQTPSHQVTQMGQEVILRCVPISNHLYFYWYRQILGQKVEFLVSFYNNEISEKSEIFDDQFSVERPDGSNFTLKIRSTKLEDSAMYFCAQQTASFNEKLFFGSGTQLSVL.

This clone was found once. The rearrangement links TRBV5-5 to TRBJ1-5; D is uncertain. Trimming pared 1 base from V and 6 bases from J, leaving 20 bases between. In germline, CDR1 is SGHKS, CDR2 YYEKEE (reference sequence). CDR3 length: 17 amino acids. The CDR3 DNA is TGTGCCAGCAGCTTGAGCGTGCAGGATCAATCCGGTCAGCCCCAGCATTTT. Translation gives CASSLSVQDQSGQPQHF.

The V gene is TRBV28, the J gene TRBJ2-2; 9 nucleotides line up with TRBD1. Germline CDR1 MDHEN, CDR2 SYDVKM. Trimming at V came to 7 bases and at J to 5 bases, leaving 5 bases not matched to a gene. CDR3 length equals 14 residues. CDR3 sequence: CASIQGARTGELFF. Here the CDR3 DNA reads TGTGCCAGCATACAGGGGGCGCGAACCGGGGAGCTGTTTTTT. Filled out from reference TRBV28 and TRBJ2-2, the complete variable domain reads DVKVTQSSRYLVKRTGEKVFLECVQDMDHENMFWYRQDPGLGLRLIYFSYDVKMKEKGDIPEGYSVSREKKERFSLILESASTNQTSMYLCASIQGARTGELFFGEGSRLTVL.

The rearrangement uses TRBV2 and TRBJ2-1; 7 nucleotides agree with TRBD1. The CDR3 sequence is 15 residues long. V lost 8 bases to trimming and J lost 1 base; unmatched junction nucleotides: 8. Germline CDR1 reads SNHLY; CDR2 reads FYNNEI. CDR3 sequence: CASPGQTGSYNEQFF. The DNA for the CDR3 is TGTGCCAGCCCTGGGCAGACAGGGTCCTACAATGAGCAGTTCTTC.

This chain joins TRBV7-9 and TRBJ2-1; the D gene could be TRBD1 or TRBD2 (5 bases each). V was trimmed by 3 bases and J by 4 bases, leaving 19 bases between them. From germline, CDR1 is SEHNR and CDR2 FQNEAQ (reference sequence). The CDR3 has 17 amino acids. The CDR3 region has the DNA TGTGCCAGCAGCTTGCCTCCGGGACCCCTCCTGTACAATGAGCAGTTCTTC. Translated, it gives CASSLPPGPLLYNEQFF.

The chain combines TRBV27 with TRBJ2-3; 11 positions agree with TRBD2. After removal of 1 base from V and 2 bases from J, the junction contained 2 bases not matched to a gene. Germline CDR1 reads MNHEY; CDR2 reads SMNVEV (reference sequence). CDR3 length: 16 amino acids. In nucleotides, the CDR3 is TGTGCCAGCAGTTTATTAGCGGGAGGGTTCACAGATACGCAGTATTTT. It specifies CASSLLAGGFTDTQYF.

The CDR3 sequence is CASSLEGYGYTF. The CDR3 bases are TGTGCCAGCAGCTTAGAGGGGTATGGCTACACCTTC. The chain has TRBV13 and TRBJ1-2, with a possible D match to TRBD1 (5 bases). Trimming cost V 1 base and J 5 bases, with 5 bases left between them. Germline assignment: CDR1 PRHDT and CDR2 FYEKMQ (reference sequence). This CDR3 spans 12 amino acids.

The chain combines TRBV27 with TRBJ2-4; the D gene is possibly TRBD2 (6 bases). The germline gives CDR1 MNHEY, CDR2 SMNVEV (reference sequence). V lost 2 bases and J lost 0, with 14 bases in between. This CDR3 is built from 17 residues. CDR3 residues: CASSLVGGNRAKNIQYF. The CDR3, as DNA: TGTGCCAGCAGTTTAGTAGGCGGGAATCGAGCCAAAAACATTCAGTACTTC.

This clone was seen just once. The V gene is TRBV25-1, the J gene TRBJ1-2; D perhaps matches TRBD1 (5 bases). Germline loops: CDR1 MGHDK, CDR2 SYGVNS. V lost 3 bases, J lost 7 bases, and 15 bases lay in between. The CDR3 length is 14 residues. The CDR3: CASSDVFLGAGYTF. In nucleotides, the CDR3 is TGTGCCAGCAGTGACGTCTTCCTAGGGGCTGGCTACACCTTC.

This chain connects TRBV5-4 to TRBJ2-7, with 10 bases lining up with TRBD2. The CDR3 runs 14 residues. Germline V CDR1 and CDR2: SGHNT, YYREEE (reference sequence). The V gene end was trimmed by 0 bases and the J gene end by 5 bases; junction bases not matched to a gene: 2. Here the CDR3 DNA reads TGTGCCAGCAGCTTGGCTAGCGGGAGTAACGAGCAGTACTTC. The encoded protein is CASSLASGSNEQYF.

The chain recombines TRBV7-9 with TRBJ2-7; TRBD2 matches 10 bases. Germline V gene sequence: CDR1 SEHNR, CDR2 FQNEAQ (reference sequence). V was clipped by 3 bases and J by 3 bases; unmatched bases: 11. The CDR3 runs to 17 residues. DNA of the CDR3: TGTGCCAGCAGCTTCGGAGGCCTAGCGGGAGATCTCTACGAGCAGTACTTC. Translating gives CASSFGGLAGDLYEQYF.